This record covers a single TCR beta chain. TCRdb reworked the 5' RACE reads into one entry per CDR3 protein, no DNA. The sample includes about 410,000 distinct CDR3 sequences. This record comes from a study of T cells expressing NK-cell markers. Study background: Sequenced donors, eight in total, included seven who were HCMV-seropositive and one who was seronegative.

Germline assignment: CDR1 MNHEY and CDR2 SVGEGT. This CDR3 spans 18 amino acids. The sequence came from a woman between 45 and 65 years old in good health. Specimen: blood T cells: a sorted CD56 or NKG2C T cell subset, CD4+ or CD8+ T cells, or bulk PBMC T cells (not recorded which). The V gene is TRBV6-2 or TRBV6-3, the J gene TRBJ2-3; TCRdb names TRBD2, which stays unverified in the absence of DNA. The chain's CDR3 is CASTSERGAGANTDTQYF.